This T cell receptor (beta chain) was identified in a study of blood T cell repertoires in COVID-19. Across the study: The cDNA or gDNA used as material had been derived from T cells, B-cell-depleted T cells, or PBMCs.

Original processing methods: Reference gene primers were amplified, and this amplification served to estimate nucleated cell counts. Some clones are missing from TCRdb's copy, which holds only in-frame ones; the method was immunoSEQ multiplex PCR. D and trimming were read from the DNA, whereas the V and J calls and clone size are those reported in that table. The sample holds some 140,000 clones; approximately 80% are singletons and the top ten take approximately 11%. The germline CDR1 and CDR2 sequences are MDHEN and SYDVKM. V lost 1 base and J 4 bases, leaving 10 bases between the germline ends. This CDR3 is 14 amino acids long.

This TCR came from a man in his sixties who had recovered from COVID-19. J is TRBJ1-2 and V is TRBV28, with D perhaps matching TRBD1 (5 bases). Source material: peripheral blood. CDR3 DNA: TGTGCCAGCAGTTTATTAGACAGTGGCTATGGCTACACCTTC. This gives the protein CASSLLDSGYGYTF.